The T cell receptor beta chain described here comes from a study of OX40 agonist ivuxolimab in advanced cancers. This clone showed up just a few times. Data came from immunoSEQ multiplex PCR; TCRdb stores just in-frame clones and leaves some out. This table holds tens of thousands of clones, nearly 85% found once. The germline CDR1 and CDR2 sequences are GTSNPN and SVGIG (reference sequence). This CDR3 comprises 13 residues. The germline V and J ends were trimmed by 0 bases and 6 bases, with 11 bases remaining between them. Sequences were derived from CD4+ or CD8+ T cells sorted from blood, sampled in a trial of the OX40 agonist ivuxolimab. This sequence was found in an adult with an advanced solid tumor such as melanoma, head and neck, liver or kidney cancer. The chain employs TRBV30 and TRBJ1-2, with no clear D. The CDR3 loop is CAWSVGEANGYTF. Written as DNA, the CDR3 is TGTGCCTGGAGTGTCGGGGAGGCCAATGGCTACACCTTC.